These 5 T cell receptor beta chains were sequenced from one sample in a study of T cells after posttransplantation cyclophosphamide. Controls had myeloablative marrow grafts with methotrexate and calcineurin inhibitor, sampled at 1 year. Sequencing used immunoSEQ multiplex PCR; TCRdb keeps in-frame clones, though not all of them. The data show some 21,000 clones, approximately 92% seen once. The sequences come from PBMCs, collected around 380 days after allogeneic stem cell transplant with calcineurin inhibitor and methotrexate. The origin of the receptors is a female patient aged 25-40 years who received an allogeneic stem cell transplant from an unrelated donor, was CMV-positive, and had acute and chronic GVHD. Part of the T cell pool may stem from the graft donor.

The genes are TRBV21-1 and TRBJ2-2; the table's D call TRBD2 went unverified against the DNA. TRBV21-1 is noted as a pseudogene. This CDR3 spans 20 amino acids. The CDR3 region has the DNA TGTGCCACGAGGCTGGATAAGCGGGAGGGCCGCAATTGTGACACCGGGGAGCTGTTTTTT. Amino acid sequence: CATRLDKREGRNCDTGELFF.

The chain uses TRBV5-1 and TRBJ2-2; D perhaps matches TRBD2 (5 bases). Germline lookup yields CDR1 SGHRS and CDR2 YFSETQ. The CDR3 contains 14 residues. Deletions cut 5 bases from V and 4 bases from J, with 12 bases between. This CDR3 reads CASRVGLGTGELFF. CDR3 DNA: TGCGCCAGCAGGGTAGGACTTGGCACCGGGGAGCTGTTTTTT. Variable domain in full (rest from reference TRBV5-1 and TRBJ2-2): KAGVTQTPRYLIKTRGQQVTLSCSPISGHRSVSWYQQTPGQGLQFLFEYFSETQRNKGNFPGRFSGRQFSNSRSEMNVSTLELGDSALYLCASRVGLGTGELFFGEGSRLTVL.

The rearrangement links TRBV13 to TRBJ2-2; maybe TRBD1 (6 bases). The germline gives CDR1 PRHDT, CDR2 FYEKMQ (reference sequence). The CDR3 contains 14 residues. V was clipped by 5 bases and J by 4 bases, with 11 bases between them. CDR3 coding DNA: TGTGCCAGCAGCCCCCAGGGGAGCACCGGGGAGCTGTTTTTT. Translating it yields CASSPQGSTGELFF.

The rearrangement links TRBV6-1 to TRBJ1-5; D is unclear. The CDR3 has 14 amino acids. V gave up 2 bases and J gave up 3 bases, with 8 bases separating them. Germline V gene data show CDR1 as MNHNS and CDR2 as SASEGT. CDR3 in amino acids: CASSETRYNQPQHF. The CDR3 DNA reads TGTGCCAGCAGTGAAACCCGCTACAATCAGCCCCAGCATTTT.

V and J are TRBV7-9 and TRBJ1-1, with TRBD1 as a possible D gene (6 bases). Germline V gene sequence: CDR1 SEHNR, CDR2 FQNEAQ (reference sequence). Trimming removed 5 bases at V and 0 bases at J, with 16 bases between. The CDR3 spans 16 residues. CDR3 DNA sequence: TGTGCCAGCAGCATCAGGGGTGGGCCGATGAACACTGAAGCTTTCTTT. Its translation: CASSIRGGPMNTEAFF.